The sample holds a few counts of the clone carrying this T cell receptor (beta chain). Its antigen remains unknown. This sample stems from a study of regulatory T cells in long-lasting Graves disease. Time point indicated: persistent/refractory GD, antithyroid drugs over 5 years with positive TRAb. PBMC RNA served as the TCR library source. By American Thyroid Association guidelines, Graves' disease was diagnosed in the cohort. To make TCR beta libraries, researchers used iRepertoire HTBI primers and Arm-PCR of CDR3 regions. Per the original data handling: The samples yielded roughly 64 TRBV and roughly 13 TRBJ segments. TCRdb passed the multiplex PCR reads through MiXCR, listing each CDR3 protein once. For this entry, the V and J calls and clone size follow TCRdb and not the study's own pipeline. The data hold roughly 500,000 distinct CDR3 sequences, with around a fifth observed a single time. Notes on the study in general: Fewer public clonotypes were shared by new patients (around 990) than by persistent patients (around 2,800).

This receptor was taken from a female donor with Graves disease. The specimen comprised peripheral blood mononuclear cells (PBMCs), sampled when the disease was refractory, from a patient treated with antithyroid drugs.

In DNA form, the CDR3 reads TGTGCCAGCAGTTTTTTAAAACCGCATAGCACCGGGGAGCTGTTTTTT. It yields the protein CASSFLKPHSTGELFF. The gene calls are TRBV27 and TRBJ2-2, with no clear D. Germline V gene sequence: CDR1 MNHEY, CDR2 SMNVEV (reference sequence). This CDR3 region has 16 residues. Between the trimmed V and J ends, which lost 3 bases and 4 bases, there was a span of 15 bases.